This T cell receptor beta chain was captured by sequencing in a study of T-cell reconstitution after alpha-beta-depleted transplantation in children. This clonotype was recorded once. Researchers prepared the TCRbeta library using unique molecular identifiers, the study reports. TCRdb itself ran the PCR reads through MiXCR, one entry per CDR3 protein. Altogether approximately 800,000 distinct CDR3 sequences are present, approximately 15% being singletons, with the ten largest covering just under 5%. The CDR3 contains 14 residues. The ends were cut back, 1 base at V and 4 bases at J, with 10 bases in the middle. Germline V gene data show CDR1 as SGHTA and CDR2 as FQGTGA.

The clonotype was recovered from a male patient younger than 18 who had a stem cell transplant for acute lymphoblastic leukemia, so the T cells may come from the graft donor. This specimen consisted of PBMCs, mostly from graft donor cells, obtained 360 days after TCRalphabeta/CD19-depleted stem cell transplant. The rearrangement joins TRBV7-3 to TRBJ1-2, with no clear D. The CDR3 is CASSLMPGLYGYTF. The CDR3, as DNA: TGTGCCAGCAGCTTAATGCCAGGCCTCTATGGCTACACCTTC. The full variable domain, rest sourced from reference TRBV7-3 and TRBJ1-2, is GAGVSQTPSNKVTEKGKYVELRCDPISGHTALYWYRQSLGQGPEFLIYFQGTGAADDSGLPNDRFFAVRPEGSVSTLKIQRTERGDSAVYLCASSLMPGLYGYTFGSGTRLTVV.